This is a list of T cell receptor beta chains from one sample in a study of T cell responses to AZD1222 COVID-19 vaccine. The protocol was immunoSEQ multiplex PCR, while the TCRdb copy is restricted to in-frame clones and leaves out a portion. The sample contains approximately 200,000 clones, 93% of which appear only once. This specimen consisted of peripheral blood, obtained 28 days after the second AZD1222 dose. The receptor set was obtained from an adult who received the AZD1222 COVID-19 vaccine. Each CDR3 is given with its conserved first and last residue. The order of the fields is V gene, clone size, D gene, J gene, CDR3 DNA, CDR3 protein. D genes are given only for firm matches. The size entry is marked missing in some rows and otherwise reads once, few, many or a size class.

TRBV3-1/TRBV3-2,-,-,TRBJ2-5,TGTGCCAGCAGCCGAGACCGGATACAAGAGACCCAGTACTTC,CASSRDRIQETQYF
TRBV3-1/TRBV3-2,-,-,TRBJ1-3,TGTGCCAGCAGCCAAAGACTGCACTCTGGAAACACCATATATTTT,CASSQRLHSGNTIYF
TRBV6-2/TRBV6-3,-,TRBD1,TRBJ2-6,TGTGCCAGCAGTAACAGGGGGCGAATCGCTGGGGCCAACGTCCTGACTTTC,CASSNRGRIAGANVLTF
TRBV25-1,-,-,TRBJ2-2,TGTGCCAGCAGCGGGGGTCCGAGCGTCGGTGCCGGGGAGCTGTTTTTT,CASSGGPSVGAGELFF
TRBV30,-,-,TRBJ1-1,TGTGCCTGGAATGCAGACAGCTACACTGAAGCTTTCTTT,CAWNADSYTEAFF
TRBV25-1,-,-,TRBJ1-6,TGTGCCAGCAGTTATGAGTCCTCCTATAATTCACCCCTCCACTTT,CASSYESSYNSPLHF
TRBV5-1,-,TRBD1,TRBJ1-3,TGCGCCAGCAGCTACCGGGACAGGGCCTCCTCTGGAAACACCATATATTTT,CASSYRDRASSGNTIYF
TRBV10-3,once,-,TRBJ2-7,TGTGCCATCAGTGAGTCGCCGGGGAGCTCCTACGAGCAGTACTTC,CAISESPGSSYEQYF
TRBV12-3/TRBV12-4,few,-,TRBJ1-2,TGTGCCAGCAGTTTCGGGCGGAACTATGGCTACACCTTC,CASSFGRNYGYTF
TRBV25-1,-,-,TRBJ2-7,TGTGCCAGCAGTGAATATGACGAGCAGTACTTC,CASSEYDEQYF
TRBV6-5,-,-,TRBJ1-4,TGTGCCAGCAGTTACTCGTGGGGAGAAAAACTGTTTTTT,CASSYSWGEKLFF
TRBV4-1,once,-,TRBJ1-2,TGCGCCAGCAGCCAAGCCAGTACTAACTATGGCTACACCTTC,CASSQASTNYGYTF
TRBV4-2,-,-,TRBJ2-7,TGTGCCAGCAGCCAGGGTCGGACAGCCGCCTACGAGCAGTACTTC,CASSQGRTAAYEQYF
TRBV27,-,-,TRBJ1-2,TGTGCCAGCAGTTTCGACGGCGTCGCCTATGGCTACACCTTC,CASSFDGVAYGYTF
TRBV30,-,-,TRBJ1-5,TGTGCCTGGAGTGTACGCGGGGGGTTTGGCGATCAGCCCCAGCATTTT,CAWSVRGGFGDQPQHF
TRBV7-9,-,-,TRBJ1-2,TGTGCCTGCATGGCCGGAAACTATGGCTACACCTTC,CACMAGNYGYTF
TRBV5-6,-,-,TRBJ2-7,TGTGCCAGCAGCTTGAGGGCAGGGGCCTCCTACGAGCAGTACTTC,CASSLRAGASYEQYF
TRBV5-6,-,TRBD1,TRBJ1-5,TGTGCCAGCAGCTCTCAGGGGGCCGTGGGTAGCAATCAGCCCCAGCATTTT,CASSSQGAVGSNQPQHF
TRBV28,once,-,TRBJ1-4,TGTGCCAGCAGTTTACGTAATGAAAAACTGTTTTTT,CASSLRNEKLFF
TRBV7-9,-,TRBD2,TRBJ2-3,TGTGCCAGCAGCTTAGGCCTAGCGGGGGGCACAGATACGCAGTATTTT,CASSLGLAGGTDTQYF
TRBV9,-,TRBD2,TRBJ2-5,TGTGCCAGCAGCTCTGAGGGACTAGCGGGTGAGACCCAGTACTTC,CASSSEGLAGETQYF
TRBV4-1,-,-,TRBJ2-2,TGCGCCAGCAGCCCAGACGGGGCGGGGGCCCGCAGAGGGGAGCTGTTTTTT,CASSPDGAGARRGELFF
TRBV9,-,-,TRBJ1-1,TGTGCCAGCACCGGGGGGATGAGGAACACTGAAGCTTTCTTT,CASTGGMRNTEAFF
TRBV28,-,-,TRBJ1-2,TGTGCCAGCAGTTTAGGGACATCCAGCTATGGCTACACCTTC,CASSLGTSSYGYTF
TRBV5-5,-,TRBD1,TRBJ1-1,TGTGCCAGCAGCCGGGTCAGGGGGCCGGGCACTGAAGCTTTCTTT,CASSRVRGPGTEAFF
TRBV19,-,-,TRBJ1-5,TGTGCCAGTAGTTATTCCGTGAACAGGGATCTTCAGCCCCAGCATTTT,CASSYSVNRDLQPQHF
TRBV5-1,-,TRBD1,TRBJ2-5,TGCGCCAGCAGCTTGGGGGGACAGGAAGAGACCCAGTACTTC,CASSLGGQEETQYF
TRBV6-2/TRBV6-3,-,-,TRBJ1-4,TGTGCCAGCAGTTACCGCCCGATCCTAAATGAAAAACTGTTTTTT,CASSYRPILNEKLFF
TRBV28,-,-,TRBJ1-5,TGTGCCAGCAGTCCCCCCGAGTTGTCCCAGCATTTT,CASSPPELSQHF
TRBV5-6,-,TRBD1,TRBJ1-2,TGTGCCAGCAGCAGGGACAGGGGGAGCGGCTACACCTTC,CASSRDRGSGYTF
TRBV7-2,-,TRBD1,TRBJ1-6,TGTGCCAGCAGCCTGACAGGGGGCGCGCAGTATTCACCCCTCCACTTT,CASSLTGGAQYSPLHF
TRBV28,-,-,TRBJ2-5,TGTGCCAGCAGTTGGAGGGGGCGGGAGTCCTCCGTTCAGTACTTC,CASSWRGRESSVQYF
TRBV5-1,-,-,TRBJ2-2,TGCGCCAGCAGATTACAGGGAGGGGGCACCGGGGAGCTGTTTTTT,CASRLQGGGTGELFF
TRBV19,-,-,TRBJ1-1,TGTGCCAGTCGAAGGACTGAAGCTTTCTTT,CASRRTEAFF
TRBV28,-,-,TRBJ2-6,TGTGCCAGCAGTCCCCTCCTGGGTATAACATCTGGGGCCAACGTCCTGACTTTC,CASSPLLGITSGANVLTF
TRBV9,-,TRBD1,TRBJ1-6,TGTGCCAGCAGCGAGGGGACAGGGCTAAGTAATTCACCCCTCCACTTT,CASSEGTGLSNSPLHF